This entry lists 20 T cell receptor beta chains sequenced from one sample in a study. Cells sorted as Tregs were CD4+, CD25+ and CD127-/low. One entry per CDR3 protein results from TCRdb running MiXCR on the 5' RACE reads. Of about 40,000 distinct CDR3 sequences in the sample, approximately 22% were seen once. The material sequenced was Tregs sorted from blood. All receptors derive from a female donor with breast cancer.

This clonotype was picked up a small number of times. The CDR3 loop reads CAISELAGGDTQYF. The CDR3 nucleotides read TGTGCCATCAGTGAACTAGCGGGAGGAGATACGCAGTATTTT. The rearrangement joins TRBV10-3 to TRBJ2-3; TRBD2 aligns across 12 bases. With V trimmed by 3 bases and J by 5 bases, 0 bases remained unmatched. CDR3 length: 14 residues. Germline CDR1 ENHRY, CDR2 SYGVKD.

The chain has TRBV24-1 and TRBJ1-1, with D hard to call. There are 15 residues in the CDR3. Germline CDR1 KGHDR, CDR2 SFDVKD. Trimming cost V 4 bases and J 1 base, with 12 bases left between them. The CDR3 bases are TGTGCCACCAGTGACTCCGGACGGGCGAACACTGAAGCTTTCTTT. The encoded protein is CATSDSGRANTEAFF.

The table lists this clonotype with many counts. The V gene is TRBV28, the J gene TRBJ1-2; D is undetermined. V gave up 2 bases and J gave up 6 bases, with 7 bases separating them. Germline CDR1 is MDHEN and CDR2 is SYDVKM. The CDR3 has 12 amino acids. This CDR3 is CASSLDEDGYTF. The CDR3 coding sequence is TGTGCCAGCAGTTTAGATGAGGATGGCTACACCTTC.

This chain connects TRBV20-1 to TRBJ2-5; no reliable D call. Germline CDR1 DFQATT, CDR2 SNEGSKA (reference sequence). The CDR3 spans 11 residues. The V and J ends lost 0 bases and 4 bases respectively, with 3 bases between them. The DNA of the CDR3 is TGCAGTGCTAGAGATCTAGAGACCCAGTACTTC. The encoded protein is CSARDLETQYF.

This clonotype was seen ten or more times. The chain is built from TRBV5-1 and TRBJ1-2; D might be TRBD1 (5 bases). The ends were cut back, 4 bases at V and 0 bases at J, with 13 bases in the middle. Germline CDR1 is SGHRS and CDR2 is YFSETQ. This CDR3 region has 15 residues. The CDR3 DNA follows: TGCGCCAGCAGCCCGATCGAGGGGACTAACTATGGCTACACCTTC. Protein sequence: CASSPIEGTNYGYTF.

In regard to this clonotype: The junction shows a germline mismatch at one end, possibly a read error. This chain connects TRBV27 to TRBJ2-1, with no clear D. The CDR3 runs to 15 residues. From germline, CDR1 is MNHEY and CDR2 SMNVEV (reference sequence). The CDR3 coding sequence is TGTGCCGGCAGTCGTCCAGAGGAAGGTTACAATGAGCAGTTCTTC. It codes for CAGSRPEEGYNEQFF.

A word on this clonotype: One end of the junction fails to match germline, which may point to a read error. The chain joins TRBV3-1 to TRBJ2-1; possibly TRBD2 for D (6 bases). The CDR3 totals 15 residues. CDR1 and CDR2 from the germline V gene are LGHDT and YNNKEL (reference sequence). The CDR3 protein is CAGSPRGTTYNEQFF. The CDR3 DNA is TGTGCCGGCAGCCCCCGGGGGACCACCTACAATGAGCAGTTCTTC.

In its sample, this clonotype was seen once. The chain couples TRBV13 to TRBJ2-7, with 11 bases fitting TRBD2. The V and J ends lost 4 bases and 0 bases, in that order; junction bases with no gene match: 5. Germline V gene data show CDR1 as PRHDT and CDR2 as FYEKMQ (reference sequence). The length of the CDR3 is 16 residues. CDR3 sequence (DNA): TGTGCCAGCAGCTCACTAGCGGGAGAGGTCTCCTACGAGCAGTACTTC. Protein product: CASSSLAGEVSYEQYF. The variable domain in full, with the rest retrieved from reference TRBV13 and TRBJ2-7, is AAGVIQSPRHLIKEKRETATLKCYPIPRHDTVYWYQQGPGQDPQFLISFYEKMQSDKGSIPDRFSAQQFSDYHSELNMSSLELGDSALYFCASSSLAGEVSYEQYFGPGTRLTVT.

The rearrangement uses TRBV7-2 and TRBJ1-2; tentatively, D is TRBD1 (6 bases). Deletions cut 5 bases from V and 0 bases from J, with 19 bases between. This CDR3 is 17 amino acids long. Germline V gene data show CDR1 as SGHTA and CDR2 as FQGNSA. CDR3 bases: TGTGCCAGCAGCCGCGGGGGCTTTACGCCCTCTAACTATGGCTACACCTTC. Its translation is CASSRGGFTPSNYGYTF.

This clonotype was observed many times. The gene calls are TRBV6-5 and TRBJ2-7; 8 bases line up with TRBD1. The V gene's germline CDR1 is MNHEY and CDR2 SVGAGI. V lost 6 bases to trimming and J lost 5 bases; unmatched junction nucleotides: 3. The length of the CDR3 is 12 residues. For the CDR3, the DNA is TGTGCCAGCAGCCCAGGGGGCAACGAGCAGTACTTC. It is translated as CASSPGGNEQYF.

This clonotype was observed a handful of times. This sequence joins TRBV27 and TRBJ2-3; 9 bases align to TRBD1. Trimming at V came to 2 bases and at J to 2 bases, leaving 5 bases not matched to a gene. The germline V gene has CDR1 MNHEY and CDR2 SMNVEV (reference sequence). The CDR3 consists of 16 residues. Here the CDR3 DNA reads TGTGCCAGCAGTTTACTCGGGACAGGGCACACAGATACGCAGTATTTT. Translating it yields CASSLLGTGHTDTQYF.

The chain has TRBV4-2 and TRBJ1-1; D not certain. Trimming pared 6 bases from V and 8 bases from J, leaving 19 bases between. The germline CDR1 and CDR2 sequences are LGHNA and YNFKEQ. CDR3 length: 14 residues. CDR3 nucleotides: TGTGCCAGCAGTCCGCCGGAGTCCACCGGGGAAGCTTTCTTT. Its protein is CASSPPESTGEAFF.

This clonotype was detected many times. V usage is TRBV5-1 and J usage is TRBJ2-1; 11 positions match TRBD1. This CDR3 has 15 amino acids. Per the germline V gene, CDR1 is SGHRS and CDR2 is YFSETQ. After removal of 0 bases from V and 8 bases from J, the junction contained 4 bases not matched to a gene. The DNA of the CDR3 is TGCGCCAGCAGCTTGGTGGGACAGGGGGTCGATGAGCAGTTCTTC. It encodes CASSLVGQGVDEQFF.

A note on this clonotype: This may arise from a read error, as a much more abundant clone is one base away. This chain uses TRBV7-3 with TRBJ1-1; 7 positions match TRBD1. The junction had 6 bases not matched to a gene; V was cut back by 4 bases and J by 4 bases. The CDR3 is 14 amino acids. Germline V CDR1 and CDR2: SGHTA, FQGTGA. This CDR3 is CASSSQGGSTEAFF. CDR3 sequence (DNA): TGTGCCAGCAGCTCTCAGGGGGGGAGCACTGAAGCTTTCTTT.

The chain links TRBV20-1 to TRBJ1-2; D perhaps matches TRBD1 (5 bases). There are 13 residues in the CDR3. V was pared by 3 bases and J by 4 bases, with 12 bases between. Germline loops: CDR1 DFQATT, CDR2 SNEGSKA (reference sequence). CDR3 nucleotides: TGCAGTGCTAGCCTGGACAACAGCTATGGCTACACCTTC. Translated, it gives CSASLDNSYGYTF.

This clonotype showed up many times. The V call is TRBV18, the J call TRBJ2-2; D is perhaps TRBD2 (6 bases). The length of the CDR3 is 15 residues. The V and J ends lost 6 bases and 1 base respectively, with 12 bases between them. The germline CDR1 and CDR2 sequences are KGHSH and LQKENI. CDR3 protein: CASSSGPGNTGELFF. The CDR3, as DNA: TGTGCCAGCTCCAGCGGGCCAGGGAACACCGGGGAGCTGTTTTTT.

This chain uses TRBV6-1 with TRBJ2-5; the D gene is possibly TRBD2 (5 bases). This CDR3 has 15 residues. Germline CDR1 reads MNHNS; CDR2 reads SASEGT. Between the trimmed V and J ends, which lost 7 bases and 0 bases, there was a span of 15 bases. The CDR3 nucleotides are TGTGCCAGCATCGAATCGAGCGGCTACCAAGAGACCCAGTACTTC. The encoded protein is CASIESSGYQETQYF.

This clonotype was counted a few times. V gene TRBV9 combines with J gene TRBJ2-1, with 9 positions matching TRBD2. J gave up 4 bases and V 2 bases, and 7 bases lay outside the gene matches. CDR1 and CDR2 from the germline V gene are SGDLS and YYNGEE. This CDR3 contains 16 residues. CDR3 amino acids: CASSVLLAGSYNEQFF. The CDR3 DNA is TGTGCCAGCAGCGTCCTACTAGCGGGTAGTTACAATGAGCAGTTCTTC.

As to this clonotype: A much larger clone is a single base away; this may be a read error. J is TRBJ2-7 and V is TRBV12-3 or TRBV12-4; tentative D call: TRBD2 (5 bases). The length of the CDR3 is 11 residues. Trimming removed 6 bases at V and 6 bases at J, with 9 bases between. CDR3 coding DNA: TGTGCCAGCAGCACGAGGGTCGAGCAGTACTTC. Encoded protein: CASSTRVEQYF.

This clonotype came up many times. The chain employs TRBV20-1 and TRBJ1-2; TRBD1 matches 9 bases. The CDR3 length is 13 residues. J was trimmed by 2 bases and V by 5 bases; bases with no gene match: 3. Germline CDR1 reads DFQATT; CDR2 reads SNEGSKA (reference sequence). The CDR3 nucleotides read TGCAGTGCTGAAGGGACAGGGAACTATGGCTACACCTTC. It codes for CSAEGTGNYGYTF.